This is a list of T cell receptor beta chains from one sample in a study of identical twins. TCRdb recomputed calls from the 5' RACE reads with MiXCR, one row per CDR3 protein. The data contain 700,000 to 950,000 distinct CDR3 sequences, about 12% of them seen just once; the ten biggest clones take up about 1.6%. Another study also made use of these data, one on yellow fever vaccine responses in identical twins.

The specimen was PBMCs. The receptors were gathered from a woman in her late teens or twenties in good health. Each CDR3 is given with its conserved first and last residue. Each record gives: J gene, V gene, CDR3 protein.

TRBJ1-1 | TRBV5-1 | CASSTLQGPYTEAFF
TRBJ2-2 | TRBV24-1 | CATSDSFSGAATGELFF
TRBJ2-2 | TRBV9 | CASSVRDTDTGELFF
TRBJ2-4 | TRBV5-5 | CASSLAQNNIQYF
TRBJ2-2 | TRBV12-3/TRBV12-4 | CASRLSRGGFIGELFF
TRBJ2-7 | TRBV12-3/TRBV12-4 | CASSGTGGLYEQYF
TRBJ2-1 | TRBV2 | CASSEISGGYNEQFF
TRBJ2-1 | TRBV5-1 | CASSLPPTSGAYNEQFF
TRBJ2-1 | TRBV6-2/TRBV6-3 | CASTGLLHEQFF
TRBJ2-3 | TRBV15 | CATSRGLGTSGRAGDTQYF
TRBJ2-5 | TRBV7-9 | CASSLAGQGRETQYF
TRBJ2-1 | TRBV29-1 | CSVETHGTGLNEQFF
TRBJ2-1 | TRBV11-2 | CASSLVAGPDNEQFF
TRBJ2-2 | TRBV20-1 | CSASGSGGPATGELFF
TRBJ2-7 | TRBV2 | CASSFGQGISEQYF
TRBJ2-1 | TRBV7-2 | CASSHTGTAYNEQFF
TRBJ2-7 | TRBV28 | CASSSGTESYEQYF
TRBJ2-2 | TRBV15 | CATSRDLGQGFIENTGELFF
TRBJ1-2 | TRBV5-4 | CASRSGPNYGYTF
TRBJ2-3 | TRBV12-3/TRBV12-4 | CASSLSGTNTDTQYF
TRBJ2-1 | TRBV3-1 | CASSQGRGTSGIFYNEQFF
TRBJ2-1 | TRBV11-3 | CASSQEGRSSSYNEQFF
TRBJ2-2 | TRBV4-1 | CASSQGAGTGFAPGELFF
TRBJ1-6 | TRBV12-3/TRBV12-4 | CASSIKGSPLHF
TRBJ1-1 | TRBV20-1 | CSAREPGRGTEAFF
TRBJ2-2 | TRBV5-1 | CASSYNRGYSTGELFF
TRBJ1-1 | TRBV12-3/TRBV12-4 | CASATGWDTEAFF